This T cell receptor (beta chain) was identified in a study of blood T cell repertoires in COVID-19. Study as a whole: Samples of COVID-19 (acute and convalescent) were obtained from the United States, Italy and Spain.

This CDR3 region has 15 residues. The V gene lost 4 bases and the J gene lost 4 bases, with 17 bases spanning the gap. From germline, CDR1 is SGDLS and CDR2 YYNGEE. Patients at the Seattle site were enrolled during active infection and followed longitudinally. Clones were read by immunoSEQ multiplex PCR, and TCRdb kept only the in-frame ones, dropping some. The sample has about 410,000 clones, about 88% seen once. Sequencing input: peripheral blood. This chain links TRBV9 with TRBJ1-1; possibly TRBD1 for D (5 bases). The TCR was taken from a woman between 35 and 50 years old with COVID-19, enrolled during active disease. The CDR3 DNA reads TGTGCCAGCAGCACCGGGACCCGGGGGGTCACTGAAGCTTTCTTT. It yields the protein CASSTGTRGVTEAFF.